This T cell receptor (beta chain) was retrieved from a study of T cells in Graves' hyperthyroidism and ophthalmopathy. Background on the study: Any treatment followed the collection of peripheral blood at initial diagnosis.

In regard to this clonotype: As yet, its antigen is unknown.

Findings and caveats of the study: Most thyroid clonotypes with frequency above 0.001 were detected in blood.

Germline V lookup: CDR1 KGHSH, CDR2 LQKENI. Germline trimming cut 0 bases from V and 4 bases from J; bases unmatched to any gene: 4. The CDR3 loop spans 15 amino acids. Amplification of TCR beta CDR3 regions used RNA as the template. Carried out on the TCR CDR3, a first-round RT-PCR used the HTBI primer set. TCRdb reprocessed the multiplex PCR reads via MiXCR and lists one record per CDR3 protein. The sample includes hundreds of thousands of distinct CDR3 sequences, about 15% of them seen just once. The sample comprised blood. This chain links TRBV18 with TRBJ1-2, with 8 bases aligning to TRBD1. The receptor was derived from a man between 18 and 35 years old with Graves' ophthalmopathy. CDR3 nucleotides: TGTGCCAGCTCACCACCGGCAGGGGGCTTCTATGGCTACACCTTC. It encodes CASSPPAGGFYGYTF.